These 27 T cell receptor beta chains share one sample of origin, sequenced in a study of CD8 T cells in ankylosing spondylitis. One entry per CDR3 protein results from TCRdb running MiXCR on the 5' RACE reads. This sample yields 150,000 to 200,000 distinct CDR3 sequences, of which around 13% are seen a single time; about 15% belongs to the top ten. Material for sequencing was blood, either unsorted or a sorted T cell fraction (not recorded which). All receptors derive from a male donor with ankylosing spondylitis or in good health (not recorded which).

This clonotype was counted ten times or more. This CDR3 is CSARTPVGTEAFF. The CDR3 DNA is TGCAGTGCTAGAACCCCCGTGGGCACTGAAGCTTTCTTT. This chain connects TRBV20-1 to TRBJ1-1; D uncertain. The CDR3 has 13 amino acids. The ends were cut back, 2 bases at V and 4 bases at J, with 11 bases in the middle. The V gene's germline CDR1 is DFQATT and CDR2 SNEGSKA (reference sequence).

This clonotype has more than one count but fewer than ten. This chain joins TRBV7-9 and TRBJ2-7; weak D call: TRBD2 (5 bases). Germline V CDR1 and CDR2: SEHNR, FQNEAQ (reference sequence). The V gene lost 2 bases and the J gene lost 5 bases, with 10 bases spanning the gap. The CDR3 runs to 13 residues. The CDR3 nucleotides read TGTGCCAGCAGCTTAAAACCGAGGGACGAGCAGTACTTC. It codes for CASSLKPRDEQYF. The full variable domain, in which reference TRBV7-9 and TRBJ2-7 provide the parts outside the CDR3, is DTGVSQNPRHKITKRGQNVTFRCDPISEHNRLYWYRQTLGQGPEFLTYFQNEAQLEKSRLLSDRFSAERPKGSFSTLEIQRTEQGDSAMYLCASSLKPRDEQYFGPGTRLTVT.

In this sample, this clonotype turned up many times. The chain employs TRBV18 and TRBJ2-1, with unresolved D. V was cut by 2 bases and J by 6 bases, with 8 bases left in between. Germline V gene sequence: CDR1 KGHSH, CDR2 LQKENI. The CDR3 is 13 residues long. The CDR3 sequence: CASSPAPSNEQFF. CDR3 sequence (DNA): TGTGCCAGCTCACCAGCACCGTCCAATGAGCAGTTCTTC.

The gene calls are TRBV12-3 or TRBV12-4 and TRBJ1-2; D is undetermined. CDR3 size: 13 residues. The ends were cut back, 4 bases at V and 2 bases at J, with 8 bases in the middle. CDR3 amino acids: CASSSTLNYGYTF. The CDR3 region has the DNA TGTGCCAGCAGTTCGACACTCAACTATGGCTACACCTTC.

The chain couples TRBV27 to TRBJ2-7; no firm D call. The germline V gene has CDR1 MNHEY and CDR2 SMNVEV (reference sequence). The CDR3 extends over 13 amino acids. Trimming pared 6 bases from V and 3 bases from J, leaving 12 bases between. The CDR3 loop reads CASSHAQNYEQYF. CDR3 nucleotides: TGTGCCAGCAGCCACGCCCAGAACTACGAGCAGTACTTC.

The chain employs TRBV27 and TRBJ2-5, with D unclear. The CDR3 is made up of 14 amino acids. The germline V and J ends were trimmed by 1 base and 2 bases, with 8 bases remaining between them. Germline loops: CDR1 MNHEY, CDR2 SMNVEV (reference sequence). CDR3 nucleotides: TGTGCCAGCAGTTTATTAGGTACTCAAGAGACCCAGTACTTC. This gives the protein CASSLLGTQETQYF.

The chain combines TRBV7-9 with TRBJ2-7; possibly TRBD2 for D (7 bases). Trimming removed 5 bases from V and 1 base from J, with 12 bases in between. The CDR3 extends over 14 amino acids. Germline V gives CDR1 SEHNR, CDR2 FQNEAQ (reference sequence). The CDR3 loop reads CASSRGDTSYEQYF. The DNA of the CDR3 is TGTGCCAGCAGCCGGGGGGACACGTCCTACGAGCAGTACTTC.

Ten or more counts support this clonotype. The rearrangement uses TRBV20-1 and TRBJ2-3; weak D call: TRBD2 (5 bases). Trimming stripped 5 bases from V and 8 bases from J, with 23 bases between. The CDR3 loop spans 15 amino acids. The V gene's germline CDR1 is DFQATT and CDR2 SNEGSKA (reference sequence). CDR3 in amino acids: CSAAPTSGMVATQYF. CDR3 DNA sequence: TGCAGTGCTGCCCCCACTAGTGGGATGGTGGCTACGCAGTATTTT.

The table lists this clonotype with a few counts. V and J are TRBV10-3 and TRBJ2-1; D is undetermined. Germline CDR1 reads ENHRY; CDR2 reads SYGVKD. With 0 bases removed from V and 8 bases from J, the gap between germline ends came to 11 bases. This CDR3 comprises 14 residues. The CDR3 nucleotides are TGTGCCATCAGTGAGTCAAACCCGACCGATGAGCAGTTCTTC. This codes for CAISESNPTDEQFF.

V and J are TRBV11-1 and TRBJ2-7, with 8 nucleotides matching TRBD1. J lost 5 bases, V lost 5 bases, and 11 bases had no gene match. Germline CDR1 is SGHAT and CDR2 is FQDESV (reference sequence). This CDR3 is 15 amino acids long. The CDR3 loop is CASSLDRGEVDEQYF. Here the CDR3 DNA reads TGTGCCAGCAGCCTCGACAGGGGAGAAGTAGACGAGCAGTACTTC.

V is TRBV5-1 and J is TRBJ2-3; D possibly matches TRBD1 or TRBD2 (6 bases each). Trimming shortened V by 4 bases and J by 0 bases, and 15 bases separated the two germline ends. The CDR3 loop spans 16 amino acids. Germline CDR1 is SGHRS and CDR2 is YFSETQ. CDR3 loop: CASSHNWGASTDTQYF. The CDR3 nucleotides read TGCGCCAGCAGCCACAATTGGGGGGCCAGCACAGATACGCAGTATTTT. The full variable domain, its missing parts supplied by reference TRBV5-1 and TRBJ2-3, is KAGVTQTPRYLIKTRGQQVTLSCSPISGHRSVSWYQQTPGQGLQFLFEYFSETQRNKGNFPGRFSGRQFSNSRSEMNVSTLELGDSALYLCASSHNWGASTDTQYFGPGTRLTVL.

This clonotype turned up a few times. The gene calls are TRBV20-1 and TRBJ2-1; 7 nucleotides agree with TRBD1. Germline V gene sequence: CDR1 DFQATT, CDR2 SNEGSKA (reference sequence). This CDR3 region has 14 residues. After removal of 6 bases from V and 8 bases from J, the junction contained 13 bases not matched to a gene. The CDR3 bases are TGCAGTGCCGATAGGGTACAGGGGAGCCATGAGCAGTTCTTC. It codes for CSADRVQGSHEQFF.

This clonotype was counted many times. This chain links TRBV12-3 or TRBV12-4 with TRBJ2-1; D could derive from TRBD1 or TRBD2 (5 bases each). V was clipped by 4 bases and J by 5 bases, with 15 bases between them. The CDR3 extends over 15 amino acids. The CDR3 reads CASSYLPGQNNEQFF. The CDR3 DNA is TGTGCCAGCAGTTACCTGCCGGGGCAGAACAATGAGCAGTTCTTC.

The J gene is TRBJ2-2, the V gene TRBV3-1; weak D call: TRBD1 (6 bases). Trimming removed 0 bases at V and 1 base at J, with 12 bases between. In germline, CDR1 is LGHDT, CDR2 YNNKEL (reference sequence). The CDR3 has 17 amino acids. CDR3 coding DNA: TGTGCCAGCAGCCAAGATCTCGGGACACAGAACACCGGGGAGCTGTTTTTT. Translated: CASSQDLGTQNTGELFF. The complete variable domain, with remaining parts taken from reference TRBV3-1 and TRBJ2-2, reads DTAVSQTPKYLVTQMGNDKSIKCEQNLGHDTMYWYKQDSKKFLKIMFSYNNKELIINETVPNRFSPKSPDKAHLNLHINSLELGDSAVYFCASSQDLGTQNTGELFFGEGSRLTVL.

This clonotype was seen more than once but under ten times. The chain carries TRBV7-2 and TRBJ2-3; D call uncertain. The CDR3 consists of 15 residues. Deletions cut 5 bases from V and 3 bases from J, with 15 bases between. In germline, CDR1 is SGHTA, CDR2 FQGNSA. DNA for the CDR3: TGTGCCAGCAGCCCCCGGGCTCTAAAAACAGATACGCAGTATTTT. Encoded protein: CASSPRALKTDTQYF.

DNA of the CDR3: TGTGCCAGCAGTTTATTTGTGAGTGAGACCCAGTACTTC. Its translation: CASSLFVSETQYF. The chain recombines TRBV27 with TRBJ2-5; unclear D gene. The length of the CDR3 is 13 residues. The germline CDR1 and CDR2 sequences are MNHEY and SMNVEV (reference sequence). The V end was cut by 1 base, the J end by 5 bases, with 8 bases between.

The CDR3, as DNA: TGTGCCAGCAGCTTAGAGGCGACGGATGAAAAACTGTTTTTT. Translating gives CASSLEATDEKLFF. The genes are TRBV11-2 and TRBJ1-4; no definite D call. The CDR3 is 14 residues long. Germline V lookup: CDR1 SGHAT, CDR2 FQNNGV. The V end was cut by 0 bases, the J end by 6 bases, with 8 bases between.

This clonotype was seen many times. V is TRBV14 and J is TRBJ2-3; a possible D gene is TRBD2 (5 bases). Per germline, CDR1 SGHDN and CDR2 FVKESK. This CDR3 spans 15 amino acids. Trimming stripped 4 bases from V and 0 bases from J, with 11 bases between. The CDR3 DNA reads TGTGCCAGCAGCCTCGGGGTATCGAGCACAGATACGCAGTATTTT. Translated, it gives CASSLGVSSTDTQYF. Complete variable domain (other parts from reference TRBV14 and TRBJ2-3): EAGVTQFPSHSVIEKGQTVTLRCDPISGHDNLYWYRRVMGKEIKFLLHFVKESKQDESGMPNNRFLAERTGGTYSTLKVQPAELEDSGVYFCASSLGVSSTDTQYFGPGTRLTVL.

The chain couples TRBV9 to TRBJ1-1, with a weak D call TRBD1 (6 bases). Trimming pared 3 bases from V and 6 bases from J, leaving 15 bases between. Looked up from germline, CDR1 is SGDLS and CDR2 is YYNGEE. This CDR3 comprises 14 residues. DNA for the CDR3: TGTGCCAGCAGCGGACCCAGGGACACCTCTGAAGCTTTCTTT. It codes for CASSGPRDTSEAFF.

This clonotype was picked up many times. The chain carries TRBV29-1 and TRBJ2-1, with a possible D match to TRBD2 (5 bases). CDR3 length: 13 amino acids. V was pared by 5 bases and J by 7 bases, with 15 bases between. From germline, CDR1 is SQVTM and CDR2 ANQGSEA. The CDR3 nucleotides read TGCAGCGTTTTTCCAACCAGGAGGAATGAGCAGTTCTTC. This translates into CSVFPTRRNEQFF.

V and J are TRBV5-1 and TRBJ2-5; the D is unclear. V was shortened by 0 bases and J by 4 bases, with 13 bases between the two germline ends. The CDR3 has 15 residues. The germline V gene encodes CDR1 SGHRS and CDR2 YFSETQ. The CDR3 DNA reads TGCGCCAGCAGCTTGGAGGGTTCGGGTGGAGAGACCCAGTACTTC. Protein sequence: CASSLEGSGGETQYF. The full variable domain, its missing parts supplied by reference TRBV5-1 and TRBJ2-5, is KAGVTQTPRYLIKTRGQQVTLSCSPISGHRSVSWYQQTPGQGLQFLFEYFSETQRNKGNFPGRFSGRQFSNSRSEMNVSTLELGDSALYLCASSLEGSGGETQYFGPGTRLLVL.

This chain links TRBV6-2 or TRBV6-3 with TRBJ1-1, with D perhaps matching TRBD1 (5 bases). Trimming stripped 2 bases from V and 4 bases from J, with 8 bases between. This CDR3 spans 13 amino acids. The V gene's germline CDR1 is MNHEY and CDR2 SVGEGT. The DNA for the CDR3 is TGTGCCAGCAGTTACGCAGGGCCCACTGAAGCTTTCTTT. This sequence encodes CASSYAGPTEAFF.

This clonotype showed up just a few times. This chain joins TRBV4-1 and TRBJ1-3; D gene uncertain. V lost 0 bases to trimming and J lost 2 bases, with 8 bases between them. Germline V lookup: CDR1 MGHRA, CDR2 YSYEKL. CDR3 size: 15 residues. The CDR3 region has the DNA TGCGCCAGCAGCCAAGAGCAATGGGCTGGAAACACCATATATTTT. Translating gives CASSQEQWAGNTIYF.

This clonotype was observed many times. The chain employs TRBV2 and TRBJ1-5, with 7 bases identical to TRBD1. This CDR3 spans 14 amino acids. In germline, CDR1 is SNHLY, CDR2 FYNNEI. J was trimmed by 3 bases and V by 6 bases; bases with no gene match: 5. CDR3 protein: CASRGTAFNQPQHF. DNA of the CDR3: TGTGCCAGCAGGGGGACAGCCTTCAATCAGCCCCAGCATTTT. Variable domain in full (rest from reference TRBV2 and TRBJ1-5): EPEVTQTPSHQVTQMGQEVILRCVPISNHLYFYWYRQILGQKVEFLVSFYNNEISEKSEIFDDQFSVERPDGSNFTLKIRSTKLEDSAMYFCASRGTAFNQPQHFGDGTRLSIL.

Ten or more counts support this clonotype. This rearrangement joins TRBV6-5 to TRBJ1-1; D remains ambiguous. Germline lookup yields CDR1 MNHEY and CDR2 SVGAGI. The CDR3 totals 13 residues. V was trimmed by 2 bases and J by 1 base, leaving 5 bases between them. The CDR3 DNA reads as TGTGCCAGCAGTTACGCTGGGAACACTGAAGCTTTCTTT. Amino acids: CASSYAGNTEAFF.

The chain has TRBV6-5 and TRBJ1-5; 7 bases agree with TRBD1. The V gene's germline CDR1 is MNHEY and CDR2 SVGAGI. The CDR3 extends over 17 amino acids. Unmatched junction bases numbered 7, after V lost 1 base and J lost 1 base. CDR3 bases: TGTGCCAGCAGTTACTACACCGGGACAGAAAGCAATCAGCCCCAGCATTTT. Residues: CASSYYTGTESNQPQHF.

This clonotype was picked up many times. The chain is built from TRBV12-3 or TRBV12-4 and TRBJ2-2, with 7 bases identical to TRBD2. CDR3 size: 15 residues. The V gene end was trimmed by 7 bases and the J gene end by 5 bases; junction bases not matched to a gene: 10. CDR3 amino acids: CASTPGRGYTGELFF. The DNA of the CDR3 is TGTGCCAGCACCCCGGGGAGGGGATATACCGGGGAGCTGTTTTTT.